This T cell receptor beta chain comes out of a study of T cells in Graves' hyperthyroidism and ophthalmopathy. Trimming shortened V by 1 base and J by 6 bases, and 9 bases separated the two germline ends. From germline, CDR1 is SEHNR and CDR2 FQNEAQ (reference sequence). The CDR3 contains 13 residues. Amplified regions were TCR beta CDR3 sequences from RNA transcripts. A set of HTBI primers served as the primers for a first-round RT-PCR of the TCR CDR3. TCRdb reanalysed the multiplex PCR reads using MiXCR and keeps one entry per CDR3 protein. The sample has some 400,000 distinct CDR3 sequences; over 11% are singletons. For this clonotype: No conserved phenylalanine or tryptophan is present at the end of the CDR3, so a read error is the likely explanation.

The chain joins TRBV7-9 to TRBJ1-1; D is possibly TRBD1 (5 bases). Source material: blood. This sequence originates from a woman aged 55-70 years with Graves' hyperthyroidism. The CDR3 loop is CASSLGGSAEAFL. Here the CDR3 DNA reads TGTGCCAGCAGCTTAGGGGGGAGCGCTGAAGCTTTCCTT.